Below are 16 T cell receptor beta chains sequenced from a single sample in a study of spatial heterogeneity in lung cancer. Study results and caveats: Expanded intratumoral alpha and beta TCR counts tracked tumor mutation counts.

Which antigens these TCRs recognize remains unknown. TCRdb re-analysed the 5' RACE reads in MiXCR, keeping a single row per CDR3 protein. The sample lists several thousand distinct CDR3 sequences; approximately 7.6% were seen once. Noted time point: sample taken at primary tumor resection. The input for sequencing was lung tumor tissue, taken at surgery. These receptors were taken from a male donor with early-stage non-small cell lung cancer.

V and J are TRBV2 and TRBJ1-2; D is unresolved. Germline values: CDR1 SNHLY, CDR2 FYNNEI. The CDR3 contains 12 residues. V lost 8 bases to trimming and J lost 6 bases, with 13 bases between them. The CDR3, as DNA: TGTGCCAGCTCGATGGAAGGGAATGGCTACACCTTC. Translation gives CASSMEGNGYTF.

This clonotype ranks as medium-sized. J is TRBJ1-2 and V is TRBV5-6; D remains unclear. The CDR3 runs to 15 residues. CDR1 SGHDT and CDR2 YYEEEE come from the germline V gene. V lost 2 bases and J 2 bases, leaving 13 bases between the germline ends. The DNA of the CDR3 is TGTGCCAGCAGCTTATTCCGGCAGGCGAACTATGGCTACACCTTC. Protein: CASSLFRQANYGYTF. Filled out from reference TRBV5-6 and TRBJ1-2, the complete variable domain reads DAGVTQSPTHLIKTRGQQVTLRCSPKSGHDTVSWYQQALGQGPQFIFQYYEEEERQRGNFPDRFSGHQFPNYSSELNVNALLLGDSALYLCASSLFRQANYGYTFGSGTRLTVV.

By its share, this clonotype is medium-sized. The gene calls are TRBV7-7 and TRBJ2-1, with TRBD1 matching over 9 bases. This CDR3 spans 15 amino acids. The V gene end was trimmed by 4 bases and the J gene end by 6 bases; junction bases not matched to a gene: 7. Germline lookup yields CDR1 SSHAT and CDR2 FNYEAQ (reference sequence). CDR3 residues: CASSSGTGLLNEQFF. The DNA of the CDR3 is TGTGCCAGCAGCTCTGGGACAGGGCTACTCAATGAGCAGTTCTTC. Supplemented by reference TRBV7-7 and TRBJ2-1, the full variable domain reads GAGVSQSPRYKVTKRGQDVTLRCDPISSHATLYWYQQALGQGPEFLTYFNYEAQPDKSGLPSDRFSAERPEGSISTLTIQRTEQRDSAMYRCASSSGTGLLNEQFFGPGTRLTVL.

This clonotype is medium-sized. This rearrangement joins TRBV6-1 to TRBJ2-1, with TRBD1 matching 12 bases. The CDR3 extends over 16 amino acids. Germline assignment: CDR1 MNHNS and CDR2 SASEGT. Unmatched junction bases numbered 9, after V lost 6 bases and J lost 6 bases. As DNA, the CDR3 is TGTGCCAGCAGCCGATTGGGACAGGGGGCTGGCAATGAGCAGTTCTTC. It is translated as CASSRLGQGAGNEQFF.

The chain recombines TRBV29-1 with TRBJ2-3; 8 bases line up with TRBD2. The CDR3 spans 12 residues. The germline gives CDR1 SQVTM, CDR2 ANQGSEA. Trimming took 7 bases from V and 4 from J; bases not matched to a gene: 4. This CDR3 is CSAKRESDTQYF. CDR3 nucleotide sequence: TGCAGCGCTAAGCGGGAGTCAGATACGCAGTATTTT.

Within the sample, this clonotype is medium-sized (0.01 to 0.1%). The V gene is TRBV7-2, the J gene TRBJ2-2; D gene uncertain. CDR3 length: 13 amino acids. The V end was cut by 6 bases, the J end by 7 bases, with 12 bases between. Germline-derived CDR1 and CDR2 are SGHTA and FQGNSA. CDR3 sequence: CASSPIRSGELFF. CDR3 sequence (DNA): TGTGCCAGCAGTCCTATTCGGAGCGGGGAGCTGTTTTTT.

This clonotype was seen many times. This chain uses TRBV3-2 with TRBJ2-6. TRBV3-2 is noted as a pseudogene. The CDR3 consists of 14 residues. CDR3 DNA: TGTGCCAGCAGCCAAGAGAACGGGGCCAACGTCCTGACTTTC. Its protein product is CASSQENGANVLTF.

Relative to its sample, this clonotype is medium-sized. The genes are TRBV12-3 or TRBV12-4 and TRBJ2-5; 10 positions agree with TRBD2. The CDR3 spans 15 residues. The ends lost 5 bases at V and 5 bases at J; junction bases unmatched: 8. This CDR3 reads CASSLQREGRETQYF. In DNA form, the CDR3 reads TGTGCCAGCAGTCTTCAGCGGGAGGGCCGGGAGACCCAGTACTTC.

This clonotype ranks as medium-sized. This chain links TRBV6-2 or TRBV6-3 with TRBJ2-2, with D uncertain. V lost 7 bases and J 7 bases, leaving 7 bases between the germline ends. Germline-derived CDR1 and CDR2 are MNHEY and SVGEGT. The CDR3 extends over 11 amino acids. CDR3 residues: CASNHDGELFF. The CDR3 bases are TGTGCCAGCAACCATGACGGGGAGCTGTTTTTT.

Relative to its sample, this clonotype is medium-sized. This chain joins TRBV10-2 and TRBJ2-1; 12 bases map to TRBD2. CDR1 WSHSY and CDR2 SAAADI come from the germline V gene. Trimming took 0 bases from V and 9 from J; bases not matched to a gene: 6. The CDR3 totals 16 residues. CDR3: CASSESRLAGEGEQFF. The DNA of the CDR3 is TGCGCCAGCAGTGAGTCCCGACTAGCGGGAGAGGGTGAGCAGTTCTTC.

In its sample, this clonotype is medium-sized. The chain couples TRBV7-6 to TRBJ2-3; 7 bases align to TRBD1. Trimming at V came to 0 bases and at J to 0 bases, leaving 15 bases not matched to a gene. This CDR3 has 20 residues. The germline V gene has CDR1 SGHVS and CDR2 FNYEAQ. The CDR3 is CASSLARPGQSLTSTDTQYF. Here the CDR3 DNA reads TGTGCCAGCAGCTTAGCCAGACCGGGACAGTCACTTACTAGCACAGATACGCAGTATTTT.

This clonotype was found many times. The rearrangement links TRBV7-9 to TRBJ2-5; possible D gene TRBD2, 5 bases. The germline V gene has CDR1 SEHNR and CDR2 FQNEAQ (reference sequence). The CDR3 is made up of 13 amino acids. Trimming took off 3 bases at V and 4 bases at J, with 9 bases between the two ends. In nucleotides, the CDR3 is TGTGCCAGCAGCTTCGAGGGTACAGAGACCCAGTACTTC. It codes for CASSFEGTETQYF.

The chain uses TRBV14 and TRBJ2-3, with D maybe TRBD2 (5 bases). Germline-derived CDR1 and CDR2 are SGHDN and FVKESK. The V end was cut by 3 bases, the J end by 0 bases, with 10 bases between. This CDR3 region has 15 residues. The CDR3 bases are TGTGCCAGCAGCCACTTACTAGGAAGCACAGATACGCAGTATTTT. Protein product: CASSHLLGSTDTQYF.

The chain has TRBV19 and TRBJ1-4; 7 bases line up with TRBD1. Germline V gene sequence: CDR1 LNHDA, CDR2 SQIVND (reference sequence). J lost 7 bases, V lost 8 bases, and 4 bases had no gene match. The CDR3 spans 12 residues. CDR3 loop: CASPGQSEKLFF. The CDR3 bases are TGTGCCAGTCCGGGACAGAGTGAAAAACTGTTTTTT.

This clonotype appeared many times. The chain uses TRBV5-1 and TRBJ1-2, with D hard to call. The CDR3 length is 14 residues. CDR1 is SGHRS and CDR2 is YFSETQ in the germline V gene. V lost 3 bases and J lost 4, with 13 bases in between. CDR3 loop: CASSSQVPGYGYTF. Written as DNA, the CDR3 is TGCGCCAGCAGCTCGCAGGTCCCGGGCTATGGCTACACCTTC.

By frequency in the sample, this clonotype is medium-sized. V gene TRBV19 combines with J gene TRBJ2-7; 11 bases match TRBD2. Looked up from germline, CDR1 is LNHDA and CDR2 is SQIVND (reference sequence). The V gene end was trimmed by 5 bases and the J gene end by 2 bases; junction bases not matched to a gene: 8. The CDR3 runs to 16 residues. DNA for the CDR3: TGTGCCAGTAGTCTCAGGACTAGCGGGCCAACCTACGAGCAGTACTTC. As protein: CASSLRTSGPTYEQYF. The variable domain in full, with the rest retrieved from reference TRBV19 and TRBJ2-7, is DGGITQSPKYLFRKEGQNVTLSCEQNLNHDAMYWYRQDPGQGLRLIYYSQIVNDFQKGDIAEGYSVSREKKESFPLTVTSAQKNPTAFYLCASSLRTSGPTYEQYFGPGTRLTVT.